A single sample is the source of the 21 T cell receptor beta chains below, sequenced in a study of cytomegalovirus exposure and HLA in healthy donors. Sequenced by immunoSEQ multiplex PCR; TCRdb stores in-frame clones only, minus some. The profile shows around 300,000 clones, 88% of them singletons. Sequencing was done on a sample of PBMCs. All receptors derive from a young woman in good health and CMV-seronegative.

V and J are TRBV5-1 and TRBJ2-2; 7 bases are a match to TRBD2. Germline loops: CDR1 SGHRS, CDR2 YFSETQ. J lost 0 bases, V lost 3 bases, and 5 bases had no gene match. The CDR3 length is 16 residues. CDR3 DNA sequence: TGCGCCAGCAGCTCAGGGACTACGACGAACACCGGGGAGCTGTTTTTT. Translating gives CASSSGTTTNTGELFF.

This clone was counted a single time. The J gene is TRBJ2-5, the V gene TRBV2, with TRBD1 as a possible D gene (5 bases). Trimming shortened V by 9 bases and J by 5 bases, and 13 bases separated the two germline ends. This CDR3 is 12 amino acids long. From germline, CDR1 is SNHLY and CDR2 FYNNEI. The CDR3, as DNA: TGTGCCAGTGCCAGGGAAGGGGAGACCCAGTACTTC. Its protein is CASAREGETQYF.

A note on this clone: The sample carries other DNA sequences with the same CDR3. The V gene is TRBV5-1, the J gene TRBJ2-7; 12 nucleotides align to TRBD2. The CDR3 length is 15 residues. V trimming: 0 bases; J trimming: 5 bases; junction bases outside the gene matches: 3. CDR1 and CDR2 from the germline V gene are SGHRS and YFSETQ. This chain's CDR3 is CASSLGLAGDNEQYF. DNA for the CDR3: TGCGCCAGCAGCTTGGGACTAGCGGGAGATAACGAGCAGTACTTC. Together with reference TRBV5-1 and TRBJ2-7, the CDR3 gives the full variable domain: KAGVTQTPRYLIKTRGQQVTLSCSPISGHRSVSWYQQTPGQGLQFLFEYFSETQRNKGNFPGRFSGRQFSNSRSEMNVSTLELGDSALYLCASSLGLAGDNEQYFGPGTRLTVT.

The V call is TRBV27, the J call TRBJ2-7; D is uncertain. The V end lost 5 bases, the J end lost 3 bases, and 11 bases lay between the germline ends. This CDR3 spans 13 amino acids. Germline assignment: CDR1 MNHEY and CDR2 SMNVEV (reference sequence). DNA of the CDR3: TGTGCCAGCAGTAGCCGGGTCAGCTACGAGCAGTACTTC. Translating gives CASSSRVSYEQYF.

This sequence joins TRBV28 and TRBJ2-7, with D possibly TRBD1 on 5 matching bases. V was clipped by 5 bases and J by 1 base, with 12 bases between them. Per the germline V gene, CDR1 is MDHEN and CDR2 is SYDVKM. The CDR3 extends over 14 amino acids. The CDR3 loop reads CASSLQGLSYEQYF. The CDR3 DNA follows: TGTGCCAGCAGTCTCCAGGGATTATCCTACGAGCAGTACTTC.

The chain carries TRBV12-5 and TRBJ2-7; D is possibly TRBD2 (5 bases). V was pared by 0 bases and J by 5 bases, with 11 bases between. The CDR3 consists of 14 residues. The germline CDR1 and CDR2 sequences are LGHNT and FRNRAP. In DNA form, the CDR3 reads TGTGCTAGTGGTTTGGTACCCCCCGGGAACGAGCAGTACTTC. The encoded protein is CASGLVPPGNEQYF.

The rearrangement links TRBV9 to TRBJ2-5; D call uncertain. This CDR3 has 13 residues. Trimming took 2 bases from V and 5 from J, leaving 10 bases between them. Germline V gives CDR1 SGDLS, CDR2 YYNGEE. Here the CDR3 DNA reads TGTGCCAGCAGCGTGACACACCGGGAGACCCAGTACTTC. The encoded protein is CASSVTHRETQYF.

This sequence joins TRBV28 and TRBJ1-5; 7 positions agree with TRBD1. Trimming cost V 1 base and J 6 bases; bases outside gene matches: 9. There are 16 residues in the CDR3. Germline CDR1 is MDHEN and CDR2 is SYDVKM. Here the CDR3 reads CASSLFGTVVSQPQHF. As DNA, the CDR3 is TGTGCCAGCAGTTTATTTGGGACAGTCGTTAGTCAGCCCCAGCATTTT.

This clone was seen just once. This chain uses TRBV28 with TRBJ2-1, with 10 bases aligning to TRBD1. This CDR3 has 15 amino acids. Looked up from germline, CDR1 is MDHEN and CDR2 is SYDVKM. J lost 7 bases, V lost 5 bases, and 8 bases had no gene match. The CDR3 sequence is CASSKDRGEGNEQFF. CDR3 DNA: TGTGCCAGCAGTAAGGACAGGGGGGAAGGTAATGAGCAGTTCTTC.

For this clone: Within the sample, other DNA sequences also encode this same CDR3. This rearrangement joins TRBV18 to TRBJ1-1; no definite D call. The germline V gene encodes CDR1 KGHSH and CDR2 LQKENI. Trimming removed 2 bases at V and 1 base at J, with 5 bases between. The CDR3 loop spans 13 amino acids. The CDR3 reads CASSPSGNTEAFF. DNA of the CDR3: TGTGCCAGCTCACCATCCGGGAACACTGAAGCTTTCTTT.

The gene calls are TRBV5-6 and TRBJ2-2; the D gene is possibly TRBD1 (6 bases). Trimming stripped 4 bases from V and 0 bases from J, with 10 bases between. Germline V gene data show CDR1 as SGHDT and CDR2 as YYEEEE. There are 15 residues in the CDR3. CDR3 DNA sequence: TGTGCCAGCAGCCTCAAGGGGGCGAACACCGGGGAGCTGTTTTTT. Protein product: CASSLKGANTGELFF.

This chain joins TRBV9 and TRBJ1-1; D gene unclear. Per germline, CDR1 SGDLS and CDR2 YYNGEE. Trimming shortened V by 6 bases and J by 4 bases, and 19 bases separated the two germline ends. The CDR3 length is 15 residues. CDR3: CASTPTAGSGTEAFF. The DNA of the CDR3 is TGTGCCAGCACACCCACCGCGGGGTCTGGCACTGAAGCTTTCTTT.

The chain employs TRBV6-1 and TRBJ2-3; weak D call: TRBD2 (5 bases). This CDR3 has 17 amino acids. Germline V lookup: CDR1 MNHNS, CDR2 SASEGT. Trimming left V 4 bases short and J 4 bases short, with 21 bases between. The CDR3 loop reads CASSVIKLARDSDTQYF. CDR3 nucleotides: TGTGCCAGCAGTGTGATAAAATTAGCGAGAGATTCAGATACGCAGTATTTT.

The CDR3 sequence: CASSWGGKAEAFF. The CDR3 nucleotides read TGTGCCAGCAGCTGGGGAGGCAAGGCTGAAGCTTTCTTT. The V call is TRBV27, the J call TRBJ1-1; unclear D gene. The CDR3 runs to 13 residues. The germline V gene encodes CDR1 MNHEY and CDR2 SMNVEV (reference sequence). The V and J ends lost 6 bases and 6 bases respectively, with 14 bases between them.

The chain employs TRBV6-1 and TRBJ2-1; TRBD2 agrees at 7 bases. Trimming at V came to 4 bases and at J to 9 bases, leaving 9 bases not matched to a gene. CDR1 is MNHNS, CDR2 SASEGT, per germline. CDR3 size: 14 residues. CDR3 in amino acids: CASSGLALRGEQFF. The DNA of the CDR3 is TGTGCCAGCAGTGGACTAGCCCTTCGGGGTGAGCAGTTCTTC.

The rearrangement joins TRBV2 to TRBJ1-1; 10 bases fit TRBD1. The CDR3 sequence is 14 residues long. Germline CDR1 reads SNHLY; CDR2 reads FYNNEI. The V gene end was trimmed by 1 base and the J gene end by 5 bases; junction bases not matched to a gene: 1. The CDR3 DNA is TGTGCCAGCAGTGAAGGACAGGGGGCGACTGAAGCTTTCTTT. It translates to CASSEGQGATEAFF.

The chain employs TRBV6-6 and TRBJ1-6; 7 bases match TRBD1. V trimming: 4 bases; J trimming: 6 bases; junction bases outside the gene matches: 9. The CDR3 has 16 amino acids. CDR1 is MNHNY and CDR2 is SVGAGI in the germline V gene (reference sequence). Written as DNA, the CDR3 is TGTGCCAGCAGTTCCCGGACAGGATCCCCTAATTCACCCCTCCACTTT. It specifies CASSSRTGSPNSPLHF.

V is TRBV6-5 and J is TRBJ1-1, with TRBD1 matching 9 bases. The V gene's germline CDR1 is MNHEY and CDR2 SVGAGI. The CDR3 runs to 15 residues. V lost 6 bases, J lost 10 bases, and 15 bases stayed unmatched. CDR3 DNA: TGTGCCAGCAGGCCAAAACGGACAGGGGAAGGGCGAGCTTTCTTT. Translating it yields CASRPKRTGEGRAFF.

The gene calls are TRBV5-1 and TRBJ2-5; the D gene is possibly TRBD2 (6 bases). CDR1 is SGHRS, CDR2 YFSETQ, per germline. The CDR3 has 15 amino acids. V lost 0 bases and J 4 bases, leaving 13 bases between the germline ends. DNA for the CDR3: TGCGCCAGCAGCTTGGGCCATGGAGGGCTAGAGACCCAGTACTTC. Its translation is CASSLGHGGLETQYF.

CDR3 DNA sequence: TGTGCCAGCAGTGAATCGGCAGGGGGCAATACGCAGTATTTT. It codes for CASSESAGGNTQYF. V and J are TRBV2 and TRBJ2-3; 8 bases agree with TRBD1. This CDR3 has 14 amino acids. With V trimmed by 2 bases and J by 7 bases, 5 bases remained unmatched. Germline loops: CDR1 SNHLY, CDR2 FYNNEI. The variable domain in full, with the rest retrieved from reference TRBV2 and TRBJ2-3, is EPEVTQTPSHQVTQMGQEVILRCVPISNHLYFYWYRQILGQKVEFLVSFYNNEISEKSEIFDDQFSVERPDGSNFTLKIRSTKLEDSAMYFCASSESAGGNTQYFGPGTRLTVL.

The J gene is TRBJ1-6, the V gene TRBV9, with 8 bases aligning to TRBD1. V was clipped by 0 bases and J by 1 base; unmatched bases: 9. The CDR3 spans 19 residues. Germline CDR1 reads SGDLS; CDR2 reads YYNGEE. The CDR3 DNA is TGTGCCAGCAGCGTAGAGGCAGGGGGCAGTAAGTCCTATAATTCACCCCTCCACTTT. As protein: CASSVEAGGSKSYNSPLHF. The full variable domain, its missing parts supplied by reference TRBV9 and TRBJ1-6, is DSGVTQTPKHLITATGQRVTLRCSPRSGDLSVYWYQQSLDQGLQFLIQYYNGEERAKGNILERFSAQQFPDLHSELNLSSLELGDSALYFCASSVEAGGSKSYNSPLHFGNGTRLTVT.